Following are 19 T cell receptor beta chains from one sample sequenced in a study of Graves' ophthalmopathy and Graves' hyperthyroidism (dated by TCRdb to the late 2010s). The sample was run on an Illumina HiSeq 2000. For repertoire sequencing, TCR beta CDR3 regions were amplified from RNA transcripts. A first-round RT-PCR used HTBI primers with the Qiagen OneStep RT-PCR kit, followed by a second-round multiplex PCR, size selection and purification. TCRdb redid the processing of the public reads, applying fastp at Q25 and MiXCR, and retained in-frame beta chains. Identical CDR3 protein sequences are pooled into one entry, listed with their most common genes and DNA. The sample records about 370,000 distinct CDR3 sequences, 17% of which are singletons. The ten largest clones capture 2% to 2.5% of the sample. Material: peripheral blood. These receptors were collected from an adult woman with stable Graves' hyperthyroidism.

This clonotype came up many times. The chain carries TRBV20-1 and TRBJ2-5; a weak D match, TRBD2 (5 bases). The germline CDR1 and CDR2 sequences are DFQATT and SNEGSKA (reference sequence). The CDR3 totals 14 residues. The V and J ends lost 6 bases and 1 base respectively, with 15 bases between them. CDR3 protein: CSARPGLGQETQYF. The CDR3 region has the DNA TGCAGTGCCCGCCCCGGACTGGGCCAAGAGACCCAGTACTTC.

A few counts support this clonotype. The CDR3 sequence: CASSQGTNRGSEAFF. CDR3 nucleotide sequence: TGTGCCAGCAGCCAAGGGACGAACAGGGGGTCTGAAGCTTTCTTT. This sequence joins TRBV4-2 and TRBJ1-1; 8 nucleotides agree with TRBD1. This CDR3 has 15 amino acids. Germline values: CDR1 LGHNA, CDR2 YNFKEQ. V lost 1 base to trimming and J lost 6 bases; unmatched junction nucleotides: 7.

This clonotype was counted ten times or more. This rearrangement joins TRBV7-2 to TRBJ2-7; D possibly corresponds to TRBD1 (5 bases). V was trimmed by 5 bases and J by 5 bases, leaving 13 bases between them. Looked up from germline, CDR1 is SGHTA and CDR2 is FQGNSA. The CDR3 is 13 residues long. CDR3 in amino acids: CASSAWTLDEQYF. The CDR3 region has the DNA TGTGCCAGCAGCGCATGGACACTCGACGAGCAGTACTTC.

The sample holds many counts of this clonotype. The chain has TRBV6-1 and TRBJ2-7; tentatively, D is TRBD2 (6 bases). The CDR3 is 16 residues long. Trimming took off 7 bases at V and 2 bases at J, with 21 bases between the two ends. CDR1 and CDR2 (germline): MNHNS, SASEGT. As DNA, the CDR3 is TGTGCCAGCACCTCCGGGGGTCCGGGGTCACCCTACGAGCAGTACTTC. As protein: CASTSGGPGSPYEQYF.

V gene TRBV7-8 combines with J gene TRBJ2-5; D not certain. Trimming removed 3 bases at V and 5 bases at J, with 16 bases between. This CDR3 spans 15 amino acids. CDR1 and CDR2 from the germline V gene are SGHVS and FQNEAQ. The CDR3 sequence: CASSLVVRARETQYF. CDR3 sequence (DNA): TGTGCCAGCAGCTTGGTGGTTAGGGCGAGGGAGACCCAGTACTTC.

This clonotype appeared a few times. This chain joins TRBV6-1 and TRBJ1-2, with D maybe TRBD1 (6 bases). Germline CDR1 is MNHNS and CDR2 is SASEGT. The CDR3 is 14 residues long. V was shortened by 1 base and J by 1 base, with 7 bases between the two germline ends. CDR3 sequence (DNA): TGTGCCAGCAGTGAAGACAGGGTTAACTATGGCTACACCTTC. Amino acid sequence: CASSEDRVNYGYTF.

The V and J genes are TRBV12-3 or TRBV12-4 and TRBJ2-7; 9 bases agree with TRBD1. The V gene end was trimmed by 8 bases and the J gene end by 5 bases; junction bases not matched to a gene: 4. The CDR3 is 12 amino acids. CDR3 in DNA: TGTGCCAGCCGGACAGGGGCCCACGAGCAGTACTTC. This sequence encodes CASRTGAHEQYF.

This clonotype was observed many times. The chain links TRBV6-2 or TRBV6-3 to TRBJ2-7, with D perhaps TRBD2 (5 bases). Per the germline V gene, CDR1 is MNHEY and CDR2 is SVGEGT. The length of the CDR3 is 14 residues. The V end was cut by 2 bases, the J end by 2 bases, with 10 bases between. The CDR3 protein is CASSYGEGTYEQYF. The CDR3 bases are TGTGCCAGCAGTTACGGAGAGGGTACCTACGAGCAGTACTTC.

This clonotype has ten or more counts. This sequence joins TRBV7-6 and TRBJ2-7; 10 bases match TRBD1. This CDR3 is 14 amino acids long. The germline V gene has CDR1 SGHVS and CDR2 FNYEAQ. Trimming took 4 bases from V and 6 from J; bases not matched to a gene: 6. The CDR3 region is CASSWDRGQGEQYF. CDR3 coding DNA: TGTGCCAGCAGCTGGGACAGGGGCCAAGGCGAGCAGTACTTC.

In this sample, this clonotype turned up many times. The chain links TRBV12-3 or TRBV12-4 to TRBJ2-5; D uncertain. The ends were cut back, 6 bases at V and 1 base at J, with 12 bases in the middle. CDR3 size: 14 residues. CDR3 bases: TGTGCCAGCAGCCCTGACCTTCCCCAAGAGACCCAGTACTTC. Protein sequence: CASSPDLPQETQYF.

This clonotype was detected ten times or more. The genes are TRBV5-1 and TRBJ2-7; TRBD1 might be the D (6 bases). The CDR3 totals 15 residues. V was shortened by 0 bases and J by 5 bases, with 15 bases between the two germline ends. Germline CDR1 SGHRS, CDR2 YFSETQ. The CDR3 bases are TGCGCCAGCAGCTTGGGGGACATGGACGTGAACGAGCAGTACTTC. It is translated as CASSLGDMDVNEQYF.

This clonotype was observed a few times. J is TRBJ1-2 and V is TRBV2, with D uncertain. V lost 3 bases to trimming and J lost 4 bases, with 9 bases between them. CDR1 and CDR2 (germline): SNHLY, FYNNEI. The CDR3 has 13 amino acids. The CDR3 nucleotides read TGTGCCAGCAGTGATGAGGATACCTATGGCTACACCTTC. Translated, it gives CASSDEDTYGYTF.

This clonotype was counted ten times or more. The chain couples TRBV20-1 to TRBJ1-1, with no clear D. CDR1 is DFQATT, CDR2 SNEGSKA, per germline (reference sequence). CDR3 length: 11 amino acids. V lost 1 base, J lost 6 bases, and 6 bases lay in between. DNA for the CDR3: TGCAGTGCTAGAGGGGTAGCTGAAGCTTTCTTT. It codes for CSARGVAEAFF.

This clonotype has a count of ten or more. This rearrangement joins TRBV20-1 to TRBJ2-7, with D possibly TRBD1 on 6 matching bases. CDR3 length: 14 residues. Trimming cost V 4 bases and J 4 bases, with 17 bases left between them. CDR1 DFQATT and CDR2 SNEGSKA come from the germline V gene (reference sequence). CDR3 in DNA: TGCAGTGCTATGAGACCGGGACATGAATACGAGCAGTACTTC. It yields the protein CSAMRPGHEYEQYF.

This clonotype has ten or more counts. The rearrangement uses TRBV30 and TRBJ1-2; maybe TRBD1 (6 bases). The CDR3 is 13 amino acids. Germline V lookup: CDR1 GTSNPN, CDR2 SVGIG (reference sequence). Trimming removed 1 base at V and 7 bases at J, with 13 bases between. CDR3 in amino acids: CAWSAGGPGGYTF. In DNA, the CDR3 is TGTGCCTGGAGTGCTGGGGGGCCGGGTGGCTACACCTTC.

On this clonotype: Just one base apart from a much larger clone, this may be a read error. The chain recombines TRBV7-8 with TRBJ2-5; tentative D call: TRBD1 (6 bases). Germline-derived CDR1 and CDR2 are SGHVS and FQNEAQ. This CDR3 spans 14 amino acids. CDR3 DNA: TGTGCCAGCAGGGACAGCTCCGGGTCAGAGACCAAGTACTTC. This translates into CASRDSSGSETKYF.

The sample holds many counts of this clonotype. V and J are TRBV3-1 and TRBJ1-5; 9 bases map to TRBD1. The CDR3 consists of 16 residues. From germline, CDR1 is LGHDT and CDR2 YNNKEL (reference sequence). V shed 10 bases, J shed 0 bases, and the junction held 10 bases outside the gene matches. CDR3 in amino acids: CATGTGQGFSNQPQHF. Written as DNA, the CDR3 is TGTGCCACAGGGACGGGACAGGGCTTTAGCAATCAGCCCCAGCATTTT.

The table lists this clonotype with many counts. This sequence joins TRBV28 and TRBJ2-7; D is possibly TRBD1 (6 bases). Germline V gene sequence: CDR1 MDHEN, CDR2 SYDVKM. The CDR3 consists of 15 residues. Between the trimmed V and J ends, which lost 3 bases and 0 bases, there was a span of 12 bases. CDR3 in DNA: TGTGCCAGCAGTTTGGACAGTACCCACTCCTACGAGCAGTACTTC. It codes for CASSLDSTHSYEQYF.

The gene calls are TRBV5-6 and TRBJ2-7; 8 bases match TRBD2. Germline loops: CDR1 SGHDT, CDR2 YYEEEE. There are 15 residues in the CDR3. V was pared by 4 bases and J by 3 bases, with 9 bases of the junction left unmatched. CDR3 loop: CASSVGPAGVYEQYF. CDR3 bases: TGTGCCAGCAGCGTCGGGCCAGCGGGAGTCTACGAGCAGTACTTC. Using reference TRBV5-6 and TRBJ2-7 for the parts outside the CDR3, the full variable domain is DAGVTQSPTHLIKTRGQQVTLRCSPKSGHDTVSWYQQALGQGPQFIFQYYEEEERQRGNFPDRFSGHQFPNYSSELNVNALLLGDSALYLCASSVGPAGVYEQYFGPGTRLTVT.